A single sample gave rise to the 14 T cell receptor beta chains below, sequenced in a study of PD-L1 blockade in urothelial cancer. Time point: peripheral blood 6 weeks after treatment start. Produced via immunoSEQ multiplex PCR; TCRdb's table is partial and in-frame only. The sample lists under 40,000 clones, 80% to 90% seen once, with 8% in the top ten. The source was PBMCs, collected around atezolizumab (anti-PD-L1) treatment. Every receptor here comes from a man of 80 years or more with urothelial cancer.

This rearrangement joins TRBV7-2 to TRBJ1-3; the D is unclear. CDR1 is SGHTA, CDR2 FQGNSA, per germline. With 5 bases removed from V and 3 bases from J, the gap between germline ends came to 14 bases. This CDR3 has 15 amino acids. The CDR3 protein is CASSPRGGLGNTIYF. The CDR3 nucleotides are TGTGCCAGCAGCCCTCGTGGCGGACTTGGAAACACCATATATTTT.

The chain combines TRBV27 with TRBJ2-3; 11 bases agree with TRBD2. This CDR3 has 15 amino acids. Trimming cost V 2 bases and J 6 bases; bases outside gene matches: 4. CDR1 MNHEY and CDR2 SMNVEV come from the germline V gene (reference sequence). The CDR3 DNA is TGTGCCAGCAGTTTAACTAGCGGGAGTGGGGATACGCAGTATTTT. It encodes CASSLTSGSGDTQYF.

In its sample, this clone was seen once. V and J are TRBV28 and TRBJ2-1; D is possibly TRBD1 (5 bases). Trimming shortened V by 6 bases and J by 5 bases, and 23 bases separated the two germline ends. The CDR3 consists of 17 residues. In germline, CDR1 is MDHEN, CDR2 SYDVKM. The CDR3 loop is CASSPPRRATRNNEQFF. The CDR3, as DNA: TGTGCCAGCAGCCCCCCCCGCAGGGCGACCCGGAACAATGAGCAGTTCTTC.

The chain uses TRBV27 and TRBJ1-1; no firm D call. The V end was cut by 5 bases, the J end by 3 bases, with 22 bases between. Germline CDR1 MNHEY, CDR2 SMNVEV (reference sequence). The CDR3 runs to 17 residues. CDR3 residues: CASSPVGAVSPDTEAFF. CDR3 DNA: TGTGCCAGCAGTCCCGTAGGAGCGGTCTCCCCTGACACTGAAGCTTTCTTT.

V gene TRBV4-1 combines with J gene TRBJ1-3; 7 positions match TRBD1. Germline V gene lookup returns CDR1 MGHRA and CDR2 YSYEKL. The CDR3 sequence is 17 residues long. V gave up 4 bases and J gave up 1 base; unmatched junction bases: 10. CDR3 sequence: CASSPVTGLYSGNTIYF. CDR3 DNA sequence: TGCGCCAGCAGCCCAGTGACAGGGCTCTATTCTGGAAACACCATATATTTT.

CDR3 region: CASSTTGGRSGYTF. CDR3 sequence (DNA): TGTGCCAGCAGTACGACAGGGGGACGCTCTGGCTACACCTTC. This chain connects TRBV25-1 to TRBJ1-2; TRBD1 matches at 9 bases. The CDR3 loop spans 14 amino acids. CDR1 MGHDK and CDR2 SYGVNS come from the germline V gene. J gave up 7 bases and V 5 bases, and 8 bases lay outside the gene matches.

This sequence joins TRBV9 and TRBJ1-2; the D gene is possibly TRBD1 (6 bases). V lost 0 bases and J 3 bases, leaving 6 bases between the germline ends. This CDR3 spans 13 amino acids. Germline loops: CDR1 SGDLS, CDR2 YYNGEE. The CDR3 protein is CASSVAGDYGYTF. The CDR3 region has the DNA TGTGCCAGCAGCGTAGCAGGGGACTATGGCTACACCTTC.

The chain links TRBV12-5 to TRBJ1-1; no clear D. V gave up 3 bases and J gave up 0 bases, with 11 bases separating them. The CDR3 has 15 residues. Germline CDR1 LGHNT, CDR2 FRNRAP. In DNA, the CDR3 is TGTGCTAGTGGTTTTGCAGGACTGCTGAACACTGAAGCTTTCTTT. It is translated as CASGFAGLLNTEAFF.

The rearrangement uses TRBV19 and TRBJ2-2, with D possibly being TRBD2 (5 bases). V lost 7 bases and J lost 1, with 10 bases in between. This CDR3 is 14 amino acids long. Per the germline V gene, CDR1 is LNHDA and CDR2 is SQIVND (reference sequence). CDR3 residues: CASTRTRNTGELFF. In DNA form, the CDR3 reads TGTGCCAGTACCAGAACTAGGAACACCGGGGAGCTGTTTTTT.

CDR3 DNA: TGTGCCAGCTCTCAAGGACAGATCGGCAATCAGCCCCAGCATTTT. As protein: CASSQGQIGNQPQHF. This chain uses TRBV18 with TRBJ1-5, with D tentatively TRBD1 (6 bases). Deletions cut 6 bases from V and 2 bases from J, with 14 bases between. The CDR3 length is 15 residues. Per the germline V gene, CDR1 is KGHSH and CDR2 is LQKENI.

This clone was seen once. The rearrangement joins TRBV6-1 to TRBJ2-2, with D possibly TRBD2 on 7 matching bases. Germline CDR1 MNHNS, CDR2 SASEGT. V lost 2 bases and J 4 bases, leaving 8 bases between the germline ends. This CDR3 has 14 amino acids. CDR3 DNA sequence: TGTGCCAGCAGTGAAAGGGGGGGCACCGGGGAGCTGTTTTTT. It codes for CASSERGGTGELFF.

The chain is built from TRBV19 and TRBJ2-7, with 12 bases fitting TRBD2. V dropped 7 bases and J dropped 5; count of bases not matched to a gene: 6. CDR1 is LNHDA and CDR2 is SQIVND in the germline V gene (reference sequence). This CDR3 has 14 residues. As DNA, the CDR3 is TGTGCCAGTAAGGAGACTAGCGGGAGCAACGAGCAGTACTTC. Encoded protein: CASKETSGSNEQYF.

The V call is TRBV30, the J call TRBJ1-2; TRBD1 aligns across 12 bases. The CDR3 totals 13 residues. Trimming cost V 4 bases and J 8 bases; bases outside gene matches: 5. The germline CDR1 and CDR2 sequences are GTSNPN and SVGIG (reference sequence). The CDR3 region has the DNA TGTGCCTGGATCAGGGACAGGGGGCAGGGCTACACCTTC. Protein: CAWIRDRGQGYTF.

The chain uses TRBV27 and TRBJ1-5; D not certain. The CDR3 has 15 residues. Germline loops: CDR1 MNHEY, CDR2 SMNVEV (reference sequence). The V end was cut by 6 bases, the J end by 3 bases, with 15 bases between. CDR3 in amino acids: CASRQDTDSNQPQHF. The CDR3 coding sequence is TGTGCCAGCAGGCAAGACACAGATTCCAATCAGCCCCAGCATTTT.